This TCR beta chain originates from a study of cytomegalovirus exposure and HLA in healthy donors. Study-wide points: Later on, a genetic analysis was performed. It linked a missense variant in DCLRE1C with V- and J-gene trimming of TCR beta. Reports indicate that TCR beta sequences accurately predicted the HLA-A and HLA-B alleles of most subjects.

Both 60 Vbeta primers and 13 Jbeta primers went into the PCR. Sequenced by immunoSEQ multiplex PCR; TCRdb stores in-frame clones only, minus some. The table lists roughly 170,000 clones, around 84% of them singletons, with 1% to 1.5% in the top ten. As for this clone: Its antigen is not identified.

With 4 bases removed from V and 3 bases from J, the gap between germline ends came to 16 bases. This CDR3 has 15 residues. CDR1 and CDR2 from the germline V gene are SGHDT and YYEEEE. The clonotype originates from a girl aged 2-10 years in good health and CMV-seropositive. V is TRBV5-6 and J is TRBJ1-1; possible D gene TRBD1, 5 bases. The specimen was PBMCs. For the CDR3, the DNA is TGTGCCAGCAGCGTAGCTTCGAAGGGGTACACTGAAGCTTTCTTT. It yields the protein CASSVASKGYTEAFF.